This TCR beta chain was captured by sequencing in a study of T cell repertoires in cytomegalovirus infection. The wider study: Matching HLA type, along with CMV infection, was indicated by public TCR beta signatures.

Study observations and caveats: Clonotype analysis showed dominance of the ex vivo response by HLA-C-restricted CMV-specific TCR beta clonotypes. Cumulative public TCR beta family frequency identified CMV carriers with the relevant HLA.

This clonotype was seen repeatedly, ten times or more. Its antigen is unknown. TCRdb reprocessed the reads via MiXCR and lists one record per CDR3 protein. This table holds hundreds of thousands of distinct CDR3 sequences, roughly a tenth found once. Trimming pared 2 bases from V and 4 bases from J, leaving 8 bases between. CDR3 size: 13 residues. Germline CDR1 is MNHEY and CDR2 is SVGAGI. Source material: PBMCs. This TCR was recovered from a human donor in good health (CMV status not recorded). Some clones in this sample may be carry-over from other donors' samples. This sequence joins TRBV6-5 and TRBJ2-5, with D tentatively TRBD1 (5 bases). CDR3 amino acids: CASSYKGRETQYF. The CDR3 coding sequence is TGTGCCAGCAGTTACAAGGGGCGAGAGACCCAGTACTTC.